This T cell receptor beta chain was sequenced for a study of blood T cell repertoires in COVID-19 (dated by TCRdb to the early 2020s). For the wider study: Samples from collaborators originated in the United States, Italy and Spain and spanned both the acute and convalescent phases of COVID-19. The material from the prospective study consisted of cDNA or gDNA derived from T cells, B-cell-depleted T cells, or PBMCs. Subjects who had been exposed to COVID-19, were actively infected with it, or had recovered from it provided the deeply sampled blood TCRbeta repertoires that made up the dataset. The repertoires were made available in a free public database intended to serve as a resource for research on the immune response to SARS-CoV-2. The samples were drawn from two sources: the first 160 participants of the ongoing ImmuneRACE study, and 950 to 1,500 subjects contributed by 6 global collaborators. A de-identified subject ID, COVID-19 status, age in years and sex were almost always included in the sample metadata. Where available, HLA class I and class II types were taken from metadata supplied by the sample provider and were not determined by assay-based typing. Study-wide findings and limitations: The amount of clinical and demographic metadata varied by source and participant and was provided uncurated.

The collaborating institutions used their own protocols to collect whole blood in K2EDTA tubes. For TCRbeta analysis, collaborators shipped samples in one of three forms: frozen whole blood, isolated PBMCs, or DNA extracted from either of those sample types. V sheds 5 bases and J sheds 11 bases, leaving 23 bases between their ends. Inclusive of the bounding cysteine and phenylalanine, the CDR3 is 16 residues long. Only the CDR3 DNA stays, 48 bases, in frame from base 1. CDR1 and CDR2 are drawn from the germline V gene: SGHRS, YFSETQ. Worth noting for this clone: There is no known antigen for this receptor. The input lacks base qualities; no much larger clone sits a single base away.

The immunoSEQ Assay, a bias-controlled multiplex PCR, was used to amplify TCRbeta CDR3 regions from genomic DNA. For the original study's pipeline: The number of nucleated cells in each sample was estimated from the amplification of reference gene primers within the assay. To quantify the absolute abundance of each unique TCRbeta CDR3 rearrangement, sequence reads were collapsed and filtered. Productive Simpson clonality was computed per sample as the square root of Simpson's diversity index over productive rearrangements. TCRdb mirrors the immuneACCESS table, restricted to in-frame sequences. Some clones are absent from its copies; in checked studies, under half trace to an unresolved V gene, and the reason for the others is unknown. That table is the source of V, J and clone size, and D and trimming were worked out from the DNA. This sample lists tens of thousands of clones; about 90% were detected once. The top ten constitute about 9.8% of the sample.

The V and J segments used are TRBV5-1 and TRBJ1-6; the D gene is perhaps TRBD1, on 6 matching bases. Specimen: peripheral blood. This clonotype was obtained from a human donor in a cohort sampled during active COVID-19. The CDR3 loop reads CASRTAPGARETPLHF. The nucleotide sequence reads TGCGCCAGCAGGACGGCCCCAGGGGCCCGCGAGACACCCCTCCACTTT.